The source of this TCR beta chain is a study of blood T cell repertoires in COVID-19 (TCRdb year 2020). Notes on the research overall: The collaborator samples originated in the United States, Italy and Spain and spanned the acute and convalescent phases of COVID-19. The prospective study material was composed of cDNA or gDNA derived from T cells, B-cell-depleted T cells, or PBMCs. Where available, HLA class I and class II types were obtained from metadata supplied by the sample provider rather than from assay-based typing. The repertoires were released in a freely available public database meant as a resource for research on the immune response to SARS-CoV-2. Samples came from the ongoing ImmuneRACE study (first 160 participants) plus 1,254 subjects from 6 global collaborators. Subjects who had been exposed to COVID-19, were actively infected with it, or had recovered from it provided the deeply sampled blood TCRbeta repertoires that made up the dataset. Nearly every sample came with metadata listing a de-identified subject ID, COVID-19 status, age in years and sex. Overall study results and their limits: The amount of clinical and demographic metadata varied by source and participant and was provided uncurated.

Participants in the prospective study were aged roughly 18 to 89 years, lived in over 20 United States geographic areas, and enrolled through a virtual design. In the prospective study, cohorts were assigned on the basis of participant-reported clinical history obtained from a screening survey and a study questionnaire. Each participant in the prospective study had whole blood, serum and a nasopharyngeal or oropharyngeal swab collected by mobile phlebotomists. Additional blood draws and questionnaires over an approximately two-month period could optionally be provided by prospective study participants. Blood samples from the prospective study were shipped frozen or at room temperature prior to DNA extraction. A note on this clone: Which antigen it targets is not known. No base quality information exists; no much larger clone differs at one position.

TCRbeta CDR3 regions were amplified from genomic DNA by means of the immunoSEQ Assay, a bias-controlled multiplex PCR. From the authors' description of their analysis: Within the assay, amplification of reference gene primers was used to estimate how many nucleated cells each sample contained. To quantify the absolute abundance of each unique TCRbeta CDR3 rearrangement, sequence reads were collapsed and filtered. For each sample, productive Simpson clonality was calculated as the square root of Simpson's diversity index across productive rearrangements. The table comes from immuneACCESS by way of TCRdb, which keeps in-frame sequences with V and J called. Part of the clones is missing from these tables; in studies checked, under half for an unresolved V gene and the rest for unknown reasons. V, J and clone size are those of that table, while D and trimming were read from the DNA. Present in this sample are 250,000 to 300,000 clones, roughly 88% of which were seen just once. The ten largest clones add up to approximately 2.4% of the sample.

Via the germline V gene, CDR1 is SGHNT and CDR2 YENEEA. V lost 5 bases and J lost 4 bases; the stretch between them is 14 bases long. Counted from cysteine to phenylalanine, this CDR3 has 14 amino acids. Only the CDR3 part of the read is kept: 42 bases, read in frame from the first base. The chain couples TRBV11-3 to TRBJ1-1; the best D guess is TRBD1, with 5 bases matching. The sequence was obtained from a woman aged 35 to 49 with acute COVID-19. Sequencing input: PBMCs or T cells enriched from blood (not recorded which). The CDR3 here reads CASSKRQGGTEAFF. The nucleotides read TGTGCCAGCAGCAAGAGGCAGGGAGGCACTGAAGCTTTCTTT.